The next 22 T cell receptor beta chains were all read from a single sample in a study of control samples from healthy donors and cancer patients. Data came from immunoSEQ multiplex PCR; TCRdb stores just in-frame clones and leaves some out. Counted here are some 130,000 clones, about 93% occurring once; the ten biggest clones make up approximately 2.7%. Material for sequencing was blood. Receptor source: a man aged 18 to 35 in good health.

V is TRBV27 and J is TRBJ2-3; the D gene is possibly TRBD2 (6 bases). The CDR3 length is 15 residues. The germline V gene has CDR1 MNHEY and CDR2 SMNVEV (reference sequence). Between the trimmed V and J ends, which lost 6 bases and 1 base, there was a span of 14 bases. The CDR3 sequence: CASRDRGWGTDTQYF. In DNA form, the CDR3 reads TGTGCCAGCAGGGACCGGGGGTGGGGCACAGATACGCAGTATTTT.

The chain has TRBV19 and TRBJ1-3; TRBD1 aligns across 7 bases. The CDR3 runs to 14 residues. The junction had 11 bases not matched to a gene; V was cut back by 7 bases and J by 8 bases. Germline V gene sequence: CDR1 LNHDA, CDR2 SQIVND (reference sequence). The chain's CDR3 is CASTARDRIDTIYF. DNA for the CDR3: TGTGCCAGTACCGCCAGGGACAGAATTGACACCATATATTTT.

This clone was detected only once. V gene TRBV3-1 (or the pseudogene TRBV3-2) combines with J gene TRBJ2-3, with D possibly being TRBD2 (6 bases). Germline V gene sequence: CDR1 LGHDT, CDR2 YNNKEL (reference sequence). The V and J ends lost 4 bases and 3 bases respectively, with 8 bases between them. This CDR3 contains 13 residues. CDR3 residues: CASSLEGTDTQYF. Here the CDR3 DNA reads TGTGCCAGCAGCCTGGAGGGGACAGATACGCAGTATTTT.

CDR3 region: CSVEEEGSEKLFF. CDR3 in DNA: TGCAGCGTTGAAGAGGAGGGGTCTGAAAAACTGTTTTTT. The rearrangement links TRBV29-1 to TRBJ1-4; a weak D match, TRBD1 (5 bases). With 0 bases removed from V and 7 bases from J, the gap between germline ends came to 9 bases. CDR3 length equals 13 residues. The germline V gene has CDR1 SQVTM and CDR2 ANQGSEA.

The chain joins TRBV7-2 to TRBJ2-1; D perhaps matches TRBD2 (7 bases). The ends were cut back, 1 base at V and 6 bases at J, with 16 bases in the middle. Germline CDR1 is SGHTA and CDR2 is FQGNSA. The CDR3 has 16 amino acids. CDR3 DNA: TGTGCCAGCAGCTTAGGGGCCCGGGGGGCCGTCAATGAGCAGTTCTTC. Translating it yields CASSLGARGAVNEQFF. The full variable domain, completed using reference TRBV7-2 and TRBJ2-1, is GAGVSQSPSNKVTEKGKDVELRCDPISGHTALYWYRQSLGQGLEFLIYFQGNSAPDKSGLPSDRFSAERTGGSVSTLTIQRTQQEDSAVYLCASSLGARGAVNEQFFGPGTRLTVL.

J is TRBJ2-3 and V is TRBV5-1, with 11 bases aligning to TRBD2. The CDR3 totals 16 residues. V was pared by 1 base and J by 4 bases, with 5 bases of the junction left unmatched. Germline V lookup: CDR1 SGHRS, CDR2 YFSETQ. This chain's CDR3 is CASSLLPGLAADTQYF. DNA for the CDR3: TGCGCCAGCAGCTTGTTACCGGGACTAGCGGCAGATACGCAGTATTTT.

The chain recombines TRBV7-2 with TRBJ2-6; 8 bases are shared with TRBD2. Losses at the gene ends were 5 bases for V and 6 bases for J; bases not matched to a gene: 6. The CDR3 is made up of 15 amino acids. CDR1 and CDR2 from the germline V gene are SGHTA and FQGNSA. CDR3 amino acids: CASSTVAGPANVLTF. CDR3 DNA: TGTGCCAGCAGCACCGTAGCGGGGCCGGCCAACGTCCTGACTTTC.

The rearrangement joins TRBV25-1 to TRBJ2-1; 11 nucleotides agree with TRBD2. With V trimmed by 6 bases and J by 4 bases, 2 bases remained unmatched. The length of the CDR3 is 14 residues. The germline V gene encodes CDR1 MGHDK and CDR2 SYGVNS. CDR3 loop: CASRLAGVYNEQFF. CDR3 coding DNA: TGTGCCAGCAGACTAGCGGGAGTGTACAATGAGCAGTTCTTC.

V is TRBV11-2 and J is TRBJ2-2; 7 bases align to TRBD2. The V gene end was trimmed by 4 bases and the J gene end by 0 bases; junction bases not matched to a gene: 5. Germline lookup yields CDR1 SGHAT and CDR2 FQNNGV. The CDR3 is 16 residues long. The chain's CDR3 is CASSSYAGANTGELFF. CDR3 coding DNA: TGTGCCAGCAGCTCATATGCGGGAGCGAACACCGGGGAGCTGTTTTTT.

The rearrangement joins TRBV7-2 to TRBJ1-1; D uncertain. V was pared by 5 bases and J by 1 base, with 8 bases between. The CDR3 extends over 13 amino acids. CDR1 is SGHTA and CDR2 is FQGNSA in the germline V gene. CDR3 sequence reads: CASSILRNTEAFF. Written as DNA, the CDR3 is TGTGCCAGCAGCATTCTCAGGAACACTGAAGCTTTCTTT.

This chain connects TRBV10-3 to TRBJ2-3; D is unclear. This CDR3 comprises 13 residues. With 0 bases removed from V and 4 bases from J, the gap between germline ends came to 5 bases. The germline V gene encodes CDR1 ENHRY and CDR2 SYGVKD. CDR3 bases: TGTGCCATCAGTGAGTCGGTCCCAGATACGCAGTATTTT. Protein product: CAISESVPDTQYF.

The chain joins TRBV3-1 (or the pseudogene TRBV3-2) to TRBJ2-3, with 11 bases matching TRBD2. The CDR3 is 16 residues long. The germline V gene has CDR1 LGHDT and CDR2 YNNKEL (reference sequence). Trimming at V came to 4 bases and at J to 2 bases, leaving 5 bases not matched to a gene. The DNA for the CDR3 is TGTGCCAGCAGCCTCGGGACTAGCGGAATCACAGATACGCAGTATTTT. It yields the protein CASSLGTSGITDTQYF.

This clone has only a few counts. This chain joins TRBV2 and TRBJ1-2; D is unclear. V was clipped by 10 bases and J by 4 bases, with 10 bases between them. CDR1 is SNHLY, CDR2 FYNNEI, per germline. CDR3 size: 11 residues. The CDR3 bases are TGTGCCATTTCAGACGGCTATGGCTACACCTTC. Its protein product is CAISDGYGYTF. Drawing the rest from reference TRBV2 and TRBJ1-2, the complete variable domain is EPEVTQTPSHQVTQMGQEVILRCVPISNHLYFYWYRQILGQKVEFLVSFYNNEISEKSEIFDDQFSVERPDGSNFTLKIRSTKLEDSAMYFCAISDGYGYTFGSGTRLTVV.

The chain uses TRBV9 and TRBJ1-4; D is perhaps TRBD1 (6 bases). CDR3 length: 15 amino acids. Trimming stripped 1 base from V and 7 bases from J, with 14 bases between. Germline values: CDR1 SGDLS, CDR2 YYNGEE. CDR3 DNA: TGTGCCAGCAGCGTATCGGGCAGGGGTTCTGAAAAACTGTTTTTT. Amino acid sequence: CASSVSGRGSEKLFF.

The rearrangement joins TRBV3-1 (or the pseudogene TRBV3-2) to TRBJ2-1; unclear D gene. V shed 1 base and J shed 6 bases, with 13 bases lying between them. Germline-derived CDR1 and CDR2 are LGHDT and YNNKEL (reference sequence). The CDR3 runs 15 residues. As DNA, the CDR3 is TGTGCCAGCAGCCAAGGTGGCTCGATGGGCAATGAGCAGTTCTTC. It codes for CASSQGGSMGNEQFF.

This chain uses TRBV28 with TRBJ1-5, with D possibly being TRBD1 (6 bases). Germline V gene lookup returns CDR1 MDHEN and CDR2 SYDVKM. V lost 7 bases and J lost 1, with 14 bases in between. This CDR3 comprises 15 residues. CDR3 protein: CASIDGGGSNQPQHF. Written as DNA, the CDR3 is TGTGCCAGCATCGATGGAGGGGGGAGCAATCAGCCCCAGCATTTT. The whole variable domain, remainder taken from reference TRBV28 and TRBJ1-5, is DVKVTQSSRYLVKRTGEKVFLECVQDMDHENMFWYRQDPGLGLRLIYFSYDVKMKEKGDIPEGYSVSREKKERFSLILESASTNQTSMYLCASIDGGGSNQPQHFGDGTRLSIL.

This clone was detected only a few times. The rearrangement uses TRBV2 and TRBJ1-6; no clear D. Germline-derived CDR1 and CDR2 are SNHLY and FYNNEI. This CDR3 contains 13 residues. Trimming took 11 bases from V and 0 from J, leaving 8 bases between them. Written as DNA, the CDR3 is TGTGCCGGGCGCACCTCCTATAATTCACCCCTCCACTTT. Protein: CAGRTSYNSPLHF.

This clone was seen just once. The chain combines TRBV27 with TRBJ2-3; D unclear. Germline loops: CDR1 MNHEY, CDR2 SMNVEV (reference sequence). V was pared by 3 bases and J by 5 bases, with 3 bases between. The CDR3 runs 11 residues. CDR3 amino acids: CASSFGDTQYF. CDR3 coding DNA: TGTGCCAGCAGTTTTGGAGATACGCAGTATTTT.

The chain has TRBV6-5 and TRBJ2-7, with D possibly being TRBD1 (6 bases). The CDR3 sequence is 13 residues long. Trimming cost V 7 bases and J 4 bases, with 14 bases left between them. Germline V gene data show CDR1 as MNHEY and CDR2 as SVGAGI. For the CDR3, the DNA is TGTGCCAGCACCCTTAAACAGGGTTACGAGCAGTACTTC. Translated, it gives CASTLKQGYEQYF.

The V and J genes are TRBV3-1 (or the pseudogene TRBV3-2) and TRBJ1-4, with 10 bases that match TRBD1. CDR1 and CDR2 from the germline V gene are LGHDT and YNNKEL (reference sequence). The CDR3 is 15 residues long. The ends lost 4 bases at V and 8 bases at J; junction bases unmatched: 7. CDR3 DNA: TGTGCCAGCAGCCCGTTTGACAGGGGGCGAGAAAAACTGTTTTTT. Its protein is CASSPFDRGREKLFF.

The chain couples TRBV19 to TRBJ2-7, with TRBD1 identical over 12 bases. Germline loops: CDR1 LNHDA, CDR2 SQIVND (reference sequence). CDR3 size: 14 residues. With 7 bases clipped from V and 2 bases from J, the junction kept 3 bases outside the gene matches. The CDR3: CASTGTGGPYEQYF. The CDR3 nucleotides are TGTGCCAGTACCGGGACAGGGGGCCCCTACGAGCAGTACTTC.

The chain couples TRBV5-1 to TRBJ2-1, with a possible D match to TRBD1 (6 bases). CDR3 length: 13 residues. Germline V CDR1 and CDR2: SGHRS, YFSETQ. V lost 5 bases to trimming and J lost 6 bases, with 12 bases between them. CDR3 protein: CASRWDTANEQFF. For the CDR3, the DNA is TGCGCCAGCAGATGGGACACGGCCAATGAGCAGTTCTTC.